The entry below describes one T cell receptor beta chain. The antigen it recognizes is unknown. Base qualities are missing; no much larger clone stands one base away. The germline V gene gives CDR1 as SGHDT and CDR2 as YYEEEE. V loses 4 bases, J loses 0 bases, and the germline ends lie 13 bases apart. Measured from the cysteine to the phenylalanine, the CDR3 is 16 residues long. The sequence is cut down to CDR3 DNA, 48 bases in frame from base 1. The data stem from a study of long-term antiretroviral therapy in people with HIV (dated by TCRdb to between 2021 and 2022). Describing the broader study: The earliest samples were collected about a decade before the 2015 WHO recommendation for immediate ART, when ART was typically delayed until CD4 counts fell. The cohort contributed roughly 200 cryopreserved PBMC samples from a few dozen adults with confirmed HIV infection, collected serially over a mean of about 6 years (range 1-12). No cross-contamination during QIAcube processing was seen in test extractions of a monoclonal T-cell line run alongside roughly 30 polyclonal samples. A retrospective serial study tested whether ART initiation and durable HIV suppression were associated with changes in peripheral blood TRB repertoire composition and diversity. Among the 30 or so participants with HIV, around ten were female. The research as a whole found: CDR3 length ranges in HIV repertoires were narrower than in controls, and network structure suggested an antigen-experienced repertoire with only a slight naive shift after ART. The repertoire was dominated across all time points by expanded TRB clones identified before ART initiation, although this dominance was seen to fluctuate and to decrease in many PLHIV after ART. Because cell numbers in pre-ART samples were limited, unsorted PBMC were profiled instead of sorted CD4+ and CD8+ T cells. Since PBMC availability was limited, sequencing covered only the TCR beta chain, with no alpha chain pairing. The samples span the years 2004 to 2017, and the ART regimens used at that time may not be as effective as current regimens. A significant increase in TRB diversity was found to be associated with ART initiation, although TRB diversity was observed to remain significantly below that of transplant donor controls even after long-term ART. No data were available on ART adherence, viral resistance or therapy changes, limiting inferences about post-ART repertoire changes.

Sequencing of the TRB variable region was done with the immunoSEQ hsTCRB v3.0 assay at survey level resolution. TRB sequencing targeted a depth of about 35,000-50,000 T-cell genomes per sample. An Illumina MiSeq with a v3 150-cycle kit was used to sequence the pooled TRB libraries. The authors processed their data as follows. Repertoire analysis was run in R within a reproducible Nextflow workflow that covered QC, data transformation and analysis. LymphoSeq2, an R package for AIRR-Seq data exploration, was used to implement custom analyses. Several samples yielding fewer than 5000 total TRB sequences were excluded, leaving 150 to 200 analyzed HIV repertoires. Of the roughly 180 retained HIV repertoires, about 60 were collected before and 120 to 140 after ART initiation. Repertoires were downsampled to 5000 TRB nucleotide sequences, with summary statistics averaged over 100 downsampling iterations. TRB sequences were retained for analysis only if CDR3 regions of at least seven amino acids were present. Diversity was assessed using a clonality score derived from Shannon entropy and using the Gini coefficient. In the repertoire networks, any two of the top 5000 CDR3 amino acid sequences were connected whenever the two sequences differed by an edit distance of one. GLIPH2 predicted antigen specificity groups and MHC restriction for TRB CDR3 amino acid sequences. CDR3 amino acid sequences were matched against VDJdb and McPAS-TCR to flag known CMV, EBV, HIV or tissue antigen associations. Pre-ART, post-ART and control groups were compared with Wilcoxon signed-rank tests and Holm-Bonferroni correction. This immuneACCESS table, as held by TCRdb, lists in-frame sequences with V and J called but not all clones. Of the missing ones, under half trace to an unresolved V gene in checked studies; the others have no known cause. V and J calls and clone size come straight from that table; D and trimming were deduced from the DNA. The sample table contains tens of thousands of clones; only one count was recorded for 65% to 75% of them. In total, the top ten clones hold about 3.5% of the sample.

Participants were included only if at least one PBMC sample before ART initiation and at least two post-ART samples were available. Every participant with HIV received treatment in the United States of America. Before DNA extraction, cryopreserved samples containing 1-10 million PBMC were thawed and washed. At the time of the earliest PBMC sample for each participant with HIV, ages ranged from roughly 23 to 55 years. Per participant, PBMC samples came from 1-4 timepoints prior to ART initiation and 2-8 timepoints following ART initiation, for a median of 7 samples. For every participant, serial HIV viral load, CD4+ T-cell count, ART history and demographic data were obtained. A Qiagen kit on a QIAcube was used to extract genomic DNA from unsorted PBMC, with samples processed in batches of 12.

This sequence originates from a man in his fifties or sixties with HIV. This receptor chain uses TRBV5-6 and TRBJ1-4, with the D gene call left open. Sample: unsorted PBMCs, taken 3 years after starting antiretroviral therapy. The nucleotide sequence is TGTGCCAGCAGCCCCGGACCGGGGACAACTAATGAAAAACTGTTTTTT. Protein translation: CASSPGPGTTNEKLFF.